This T cell receptor (beta chain) was observed in a study of graft-versus-host responses after intestinal transplantation. As for the study in general: Multivisceral, liver-intestinal, or isolated intestinal transplants were received by the recipients. Every transplant recipient was induced with anti-thymocyte globulin, then maintained on tacrolimus and steroids for 2 to 4 years. Study-wide points: Analysis identified GvH clones in recipient marrow, with some appearing first in ileum or blood.

Using immunoSEQ multiplex PCR, the repertoire was profiled, and TCRdb retains in-frame clones only, with some absent. The data contain roughly 40,000 clones, roughly 89% of them singletons. In regard to this clone: No antigen is known for it.

The specimen was PBMCs, collected around 320 days after intestinal transplant. The origin of this receptor is a human patient who received an intestinal transplant, so some T cells may come from the graft donor.

For the CDR3, the DNA is TGTGCCAGCAGGCGCATATCCTACGAGCAGTACTTC. Translation: CASRRISYEQYF. V gene TRBV2 combines with J gene TRBJ2-7, with no clear D. This CDR3 region has 12 residues. V lost 6 bases, J lost 1 base, and 7 bases lay in between. Per the germline V gene, CDR1 is SNHLY and CDR2 is FYNNEI.